Sequencing of this TCR beta chain was carried out in a study of blood T cell repertoires in COVID-19. In the authors' methods: For nucleated cells, counts were estimated from reference gene primer amplification. Sequencing was performed with immunoSEQ multiplex PCR; in TCRdb, only in-frame clones are kept and a portion is missing. The D gene and trimming were derived from the DNA, and the V and J assignments and clone size from that table. The sample shows around 390,000 clones, 85% to 90% of them seen only once. V was clipped by 2 bases and J by 7 bases; unmatched bases: 9. Per the germline V gene, CDR1 is SNHLY and CDR2 is FYNNEI. CDR3 size: 16 residues.

The sequence was collected from a woman aged 45-65 years who had recovered from COVID-19. The chain links TRBV2 to TRBJ2-1, with 9 bases that match TRBD2. The source material was PBMCs or T cells enriched from blood (not recorded which). CDR3 DNA sequence: TGTGCCAGCAGTGAACCCGCAGCGGGGGGTAAAAATGAGCAGTTCTTC. Translation gives CASSEPAAGGKNEQFF.